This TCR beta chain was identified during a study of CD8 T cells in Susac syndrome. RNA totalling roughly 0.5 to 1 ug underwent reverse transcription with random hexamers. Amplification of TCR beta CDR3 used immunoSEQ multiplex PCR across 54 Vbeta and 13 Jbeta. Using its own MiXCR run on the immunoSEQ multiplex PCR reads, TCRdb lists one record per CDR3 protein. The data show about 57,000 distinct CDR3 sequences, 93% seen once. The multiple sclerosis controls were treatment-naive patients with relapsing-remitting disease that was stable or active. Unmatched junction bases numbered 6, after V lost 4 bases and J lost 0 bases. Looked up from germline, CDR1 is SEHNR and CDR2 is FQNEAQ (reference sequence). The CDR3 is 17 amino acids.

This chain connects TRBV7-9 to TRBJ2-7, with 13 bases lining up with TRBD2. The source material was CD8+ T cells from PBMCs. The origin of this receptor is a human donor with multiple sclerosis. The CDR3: CASSYGLAGATSYEQYF. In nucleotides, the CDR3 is TGTGCCAGCAGCTATGGACTAGCGGGGGCCACCTCCTACGAGCAGTACTTC.